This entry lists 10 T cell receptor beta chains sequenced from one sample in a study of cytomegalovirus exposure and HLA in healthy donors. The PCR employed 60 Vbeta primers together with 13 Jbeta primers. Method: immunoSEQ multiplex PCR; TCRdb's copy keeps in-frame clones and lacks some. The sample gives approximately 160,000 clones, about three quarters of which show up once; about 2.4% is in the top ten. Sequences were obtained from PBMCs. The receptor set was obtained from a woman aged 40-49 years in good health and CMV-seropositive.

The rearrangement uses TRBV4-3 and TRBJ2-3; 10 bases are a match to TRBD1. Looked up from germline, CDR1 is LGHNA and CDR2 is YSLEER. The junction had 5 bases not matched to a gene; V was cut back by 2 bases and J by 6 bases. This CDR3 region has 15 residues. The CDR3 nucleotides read TGCGCCAGCAGCCAACGGGACAGGGGCTTGGATACGCAGTATTTT. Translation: CASSQRDRGLDTQYF.

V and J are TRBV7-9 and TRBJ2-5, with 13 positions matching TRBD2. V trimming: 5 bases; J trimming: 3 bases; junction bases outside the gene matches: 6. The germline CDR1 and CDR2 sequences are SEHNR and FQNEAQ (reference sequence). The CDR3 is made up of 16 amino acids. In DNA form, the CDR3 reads TGTGCCAGCAGCACCCGACTAGCGGGAGGAAAAGAGACCCAGTACTTC. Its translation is CASSTRLAGGKETQYF.

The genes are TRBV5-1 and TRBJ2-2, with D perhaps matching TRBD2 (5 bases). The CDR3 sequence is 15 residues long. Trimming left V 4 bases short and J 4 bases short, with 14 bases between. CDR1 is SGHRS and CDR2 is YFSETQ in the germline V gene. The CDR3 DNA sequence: TGCGCCAGCAGCCGGACCTTAAGCGGCACCGGGGAGCTGTTTTTT. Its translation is CASSRTLSGTGELFF.

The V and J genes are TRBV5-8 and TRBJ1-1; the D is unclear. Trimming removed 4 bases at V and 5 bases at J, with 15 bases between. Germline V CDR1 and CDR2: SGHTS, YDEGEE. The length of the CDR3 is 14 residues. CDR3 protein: CASSPLGGGTEAFF. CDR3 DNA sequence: TGTGCCAGCAGCCCTCTAGGTGGTGGGACTGAAGCTTTCTTT.

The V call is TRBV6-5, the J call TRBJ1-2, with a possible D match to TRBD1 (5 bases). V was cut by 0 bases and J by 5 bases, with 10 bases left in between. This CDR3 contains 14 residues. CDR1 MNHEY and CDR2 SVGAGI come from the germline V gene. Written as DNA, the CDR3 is TGTGCCAGCAGTTACTCAGGGGAGGCATATGGCTACACCTTC. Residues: CASSYSGEAYGYTF.

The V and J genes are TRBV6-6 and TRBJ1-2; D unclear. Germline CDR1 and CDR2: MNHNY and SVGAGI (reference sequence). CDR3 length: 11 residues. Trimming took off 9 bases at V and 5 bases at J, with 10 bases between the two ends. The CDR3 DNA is TGTGCCAGTAGACAAGAGTATGGCTACACCTTC. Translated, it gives CASRQEYGYTF.

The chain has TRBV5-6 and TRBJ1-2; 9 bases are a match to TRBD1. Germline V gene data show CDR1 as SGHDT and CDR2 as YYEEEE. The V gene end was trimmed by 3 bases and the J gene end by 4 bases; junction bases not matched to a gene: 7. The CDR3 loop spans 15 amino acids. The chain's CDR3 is CASSSTAGQGYGYTF. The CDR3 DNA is TGTGCCAGCAGCTCGACTGCGGGACAGGGCTATGGCTACACCTTC.

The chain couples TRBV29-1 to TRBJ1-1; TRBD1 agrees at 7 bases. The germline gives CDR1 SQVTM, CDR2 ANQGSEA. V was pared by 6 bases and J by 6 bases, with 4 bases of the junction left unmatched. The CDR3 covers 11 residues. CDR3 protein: CSVGDRAEAFF. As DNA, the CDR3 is TGCAGCGTGGGAGACAGGGCTGAAGCTTTCTTT.

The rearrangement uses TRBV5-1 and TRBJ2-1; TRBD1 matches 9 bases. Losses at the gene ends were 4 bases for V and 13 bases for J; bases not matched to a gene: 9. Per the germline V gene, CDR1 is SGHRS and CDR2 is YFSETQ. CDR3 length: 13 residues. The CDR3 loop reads CASSRGQGSQQFF. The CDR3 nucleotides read TGCGCCAGCAGCCGTGGACAGGGGAGTCAACAGTTCTTC.

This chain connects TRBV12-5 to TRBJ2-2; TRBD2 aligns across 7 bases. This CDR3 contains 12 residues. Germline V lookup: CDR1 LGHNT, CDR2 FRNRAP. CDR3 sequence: CASCSGGGELFF. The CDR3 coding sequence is TGTGCGAGTTGCTCGGGAGGCGGGGAGCTGTTTTTT.